This T cell receptor beta chain originates from a study of post-analysis software for immune sequencing data. TCR beta cDNA libraries included unique molecular identifiers. Around 500,000 cDNA molecules were obtained from about 1 to 10 million T cells. TCRdb reprocessed the PCR reads via MiXCR and lists one record per CDR3 protein. The sample consists of some 800,000 distinct CDR3 sequences, 35% to 55% of them appearing once. Study-wide results and caveats: Samples from one preparation batch, clustered by F measure, grouped strongly together. Controls showed significantly higher normalized Chao1 diversity than did multiple sclerosis patients.

As concerns this clonotype: Its antigen is unidentified.

The clonotype originates from a girl aged 10 to 17 with multiple sclerosis. The source material was blood.

The DNA for the CDR3 is TGCGCCAGCAGCCAGGCACGGGTTTTAAACAATGAGCAGTTCTTC. Encoded protein: CASSQARVLNNEQFF. The rearrangement uses TRBV4-1 and TRBJ2-1; D remains ambiguous. The germline CDR1 and CDR2 sequences are MGHRA and YSYEKL. V shed 3 bases and J shed 5 bases, with 14 bases lying between them. The CDR3 length is 15 residues.